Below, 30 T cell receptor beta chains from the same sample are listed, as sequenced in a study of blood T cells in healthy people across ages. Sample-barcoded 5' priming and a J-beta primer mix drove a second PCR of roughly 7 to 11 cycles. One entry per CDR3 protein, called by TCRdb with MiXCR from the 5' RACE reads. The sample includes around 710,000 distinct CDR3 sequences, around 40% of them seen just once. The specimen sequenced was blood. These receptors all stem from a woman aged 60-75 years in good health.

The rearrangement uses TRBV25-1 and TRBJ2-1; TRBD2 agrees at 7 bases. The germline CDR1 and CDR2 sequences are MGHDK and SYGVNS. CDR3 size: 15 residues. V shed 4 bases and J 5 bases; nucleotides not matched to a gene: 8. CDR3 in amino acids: CASSVPGTTNNEQFF. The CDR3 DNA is TGTGCCAGCAGTGTCCCCGGGACTACCAACAATGAGCAGTTCTTC.

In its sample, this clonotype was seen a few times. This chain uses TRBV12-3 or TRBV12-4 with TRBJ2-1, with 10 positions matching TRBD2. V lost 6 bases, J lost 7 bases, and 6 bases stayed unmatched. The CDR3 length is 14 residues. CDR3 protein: CASRERGGANEQFF. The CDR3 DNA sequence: TGTGCCAGCAGGGAGCGGGGGGGAGCGAATGAGCAGTTCTTC.

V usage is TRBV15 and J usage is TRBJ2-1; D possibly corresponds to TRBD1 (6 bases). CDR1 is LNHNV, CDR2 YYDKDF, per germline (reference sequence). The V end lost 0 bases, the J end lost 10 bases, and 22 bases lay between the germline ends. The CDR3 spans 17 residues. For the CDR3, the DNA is TGTGCCACCAGCAGAGAACCGCCCGGGACACCACTACAGGAGCAGTTCTTC. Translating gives CATSREPPGTPLQEQFF.

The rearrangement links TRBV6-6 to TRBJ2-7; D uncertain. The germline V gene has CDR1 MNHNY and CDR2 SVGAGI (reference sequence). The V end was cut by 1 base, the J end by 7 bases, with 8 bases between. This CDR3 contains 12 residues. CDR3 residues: CASSYLQREQYF. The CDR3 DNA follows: TGTGCCAGCAGTTACTTACAACGGGAGCAGTACTTC.

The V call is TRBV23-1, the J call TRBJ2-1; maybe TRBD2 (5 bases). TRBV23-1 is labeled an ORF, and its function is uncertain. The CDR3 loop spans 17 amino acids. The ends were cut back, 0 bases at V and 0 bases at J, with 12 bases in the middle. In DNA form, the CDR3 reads TGCGCCAGCAGTCAATCGGGCGGGCCGAGCTCCTACAATGAGCAGTTCTTC. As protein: CASSQSGGPSSYNEQFF.

The CDR3 bases are TGCAGCGTTGGGGTTGTCGGGGCCTCTGGAAACACCATATATTTT. Protein sequence: CSVGVVGASGNTIYF. The genes are TRBV29-1 and TRBJ1-3, with a tentative D call TRBD1 (5 bases). Germline CDR1 SQVTM, CDR2 ANQGSEA. The CDR3 sequence is 15 residues long. V lost 4 bases and J lost 0, with 13 bases in between. The whole variable domain, remainder taken from reference TRBV29-1 and TRBJ1-3, is SAVISQKPSRDICQRGTSLTIQCQVDSQVTMMFWYRQQPGQSLTLIATANQGSEATYESGFVIDKFPISRPNLTFSTLTVSNMSPEDSSIYLCSVGVVGASGNTIYFGEGSWLTVV.

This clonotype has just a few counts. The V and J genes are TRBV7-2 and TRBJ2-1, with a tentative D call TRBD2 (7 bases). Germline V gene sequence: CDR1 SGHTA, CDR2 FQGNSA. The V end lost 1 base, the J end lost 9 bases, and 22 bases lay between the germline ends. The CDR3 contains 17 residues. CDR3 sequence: CASSLVHSRGRNGEQFF. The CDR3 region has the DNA TGTGCCAGCAGCTTAGTTCATTCGCGGGGGCGCAACGGTGAGCAGTTCTTC.

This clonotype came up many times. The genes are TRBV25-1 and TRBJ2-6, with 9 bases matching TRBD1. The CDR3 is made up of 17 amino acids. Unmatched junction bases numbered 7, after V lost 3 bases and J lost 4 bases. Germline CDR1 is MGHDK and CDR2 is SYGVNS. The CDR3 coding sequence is TGTGCCAGCAGTGATTTTGGGACAGGGATCGGGGCCAACGTCCTGACTTTC. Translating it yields CASSDFGTGIGANVLTF.

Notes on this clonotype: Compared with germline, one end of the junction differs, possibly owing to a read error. CDR3 protein: CTSSPDGLNTEAFF. For the CDR3, the DNA is TGTACCAGCAGCCCGGACGGATTGAACACTGAAGCTTTCTTT. The genes are TRBV3-1 and TRBJ1-1; D ambiguous. Germline V gene lookup returns CDR1 LGHDT and CDR2 YNNKEL (reference sequence). The length of the CDR3 is 14 residues.

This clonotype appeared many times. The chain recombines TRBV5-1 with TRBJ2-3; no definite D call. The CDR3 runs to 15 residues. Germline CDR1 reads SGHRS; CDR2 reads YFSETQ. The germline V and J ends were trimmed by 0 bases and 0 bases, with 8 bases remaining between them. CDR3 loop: CASSLAGPSTDTQYF. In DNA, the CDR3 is TGCGCCAGCAGCTTGGCGGGCCCCAGCACAGATACGCAGTATTTT.

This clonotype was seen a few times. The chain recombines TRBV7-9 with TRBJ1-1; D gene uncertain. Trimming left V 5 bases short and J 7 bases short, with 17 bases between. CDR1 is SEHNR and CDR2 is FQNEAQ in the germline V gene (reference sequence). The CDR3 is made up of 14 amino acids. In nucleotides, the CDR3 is TGTGCCAGCAGCCCGACCCCAGGTCAGAGTGAAGCTTTCTTT. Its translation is CASSPTPGQSEAFF.

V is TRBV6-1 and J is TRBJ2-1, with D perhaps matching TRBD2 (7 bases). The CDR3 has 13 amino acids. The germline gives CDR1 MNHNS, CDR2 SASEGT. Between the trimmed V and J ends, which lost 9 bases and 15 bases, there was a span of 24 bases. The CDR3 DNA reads TGTGCCAGTTCGGAGGTTGGGGGGGGCGTTAGGTTCTTC. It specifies CASSEVGGGVRFF.

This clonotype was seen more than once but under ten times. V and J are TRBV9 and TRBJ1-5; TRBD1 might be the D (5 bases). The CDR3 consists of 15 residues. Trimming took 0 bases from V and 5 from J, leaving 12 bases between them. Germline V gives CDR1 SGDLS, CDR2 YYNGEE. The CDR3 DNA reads TGTGCCAGCAGCGTAGGAGGTCAGGGCGATCAGCCCCAGCATTTT. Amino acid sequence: CASSVGGQGDQPQHF.

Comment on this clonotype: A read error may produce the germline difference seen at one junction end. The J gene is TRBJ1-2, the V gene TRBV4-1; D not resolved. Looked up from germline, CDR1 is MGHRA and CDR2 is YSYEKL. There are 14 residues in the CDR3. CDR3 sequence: CASSPDGTDYDYTF. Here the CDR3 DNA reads TGCGCCAGCAGCCCGGACGGAACGGACTATGACTACACCTTC.

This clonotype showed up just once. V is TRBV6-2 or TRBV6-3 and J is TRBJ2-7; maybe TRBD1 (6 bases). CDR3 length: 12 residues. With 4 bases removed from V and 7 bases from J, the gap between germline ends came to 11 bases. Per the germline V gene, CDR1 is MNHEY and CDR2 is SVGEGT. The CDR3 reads CASSSDRNEQYF. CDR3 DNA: TGTGCCAGCAGTTCCGACAGGAATGAGCAGTACTTC.

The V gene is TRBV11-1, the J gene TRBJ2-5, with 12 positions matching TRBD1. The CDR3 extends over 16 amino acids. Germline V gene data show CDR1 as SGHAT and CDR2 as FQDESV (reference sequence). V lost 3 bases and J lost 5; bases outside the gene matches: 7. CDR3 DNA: TGTGCCAGCAGCTTTTCCGGGACAGGGGGCTTGGAGACCCAGTACTTC. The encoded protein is CASSFSGTGGLETQYF.

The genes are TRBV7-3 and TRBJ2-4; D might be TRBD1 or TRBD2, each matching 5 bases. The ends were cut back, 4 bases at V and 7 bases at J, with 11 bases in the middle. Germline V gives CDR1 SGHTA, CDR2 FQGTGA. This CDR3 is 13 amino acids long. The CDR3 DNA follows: TGTGCCAGCAGCTCCGGGGCCGGGAACATTCAGTACTTC. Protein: CASSSGAGNIQYF.

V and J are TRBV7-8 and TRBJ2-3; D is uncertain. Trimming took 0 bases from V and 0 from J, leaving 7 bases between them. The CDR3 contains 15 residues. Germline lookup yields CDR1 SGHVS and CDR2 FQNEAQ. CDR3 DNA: TGTGCCAGCAGCTTAGCTGTCCGGAGCACAGATACGCAGTATTTT. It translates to CASSLAVRSTDTQYF.

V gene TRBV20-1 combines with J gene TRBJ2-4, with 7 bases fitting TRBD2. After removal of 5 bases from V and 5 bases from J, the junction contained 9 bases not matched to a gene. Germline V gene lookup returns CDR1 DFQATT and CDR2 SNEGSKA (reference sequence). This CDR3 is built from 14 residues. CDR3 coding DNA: TGCAGTGCTCACGGCGGGGGTAATCAAAACATTCAGTACTTC. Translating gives CSAHGGGNQNIQYF.

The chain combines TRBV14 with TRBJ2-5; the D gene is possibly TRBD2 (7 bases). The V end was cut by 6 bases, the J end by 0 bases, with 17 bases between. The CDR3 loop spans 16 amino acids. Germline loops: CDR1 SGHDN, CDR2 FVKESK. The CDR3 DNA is TGTGCCAGCAGTCGGACAGCCGGGGGGTACCAAGAGACCCAGTACTTC. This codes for CASSRTAGGYQETQYF.

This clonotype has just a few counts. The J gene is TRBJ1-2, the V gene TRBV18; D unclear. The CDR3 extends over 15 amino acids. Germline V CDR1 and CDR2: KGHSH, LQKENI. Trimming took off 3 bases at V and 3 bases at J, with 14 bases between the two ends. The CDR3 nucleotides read TGTGCCAGCTCACCGACAATGGAAGACGACTATGGCTACACCTTC. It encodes CASSPTMEDDYGYTF.

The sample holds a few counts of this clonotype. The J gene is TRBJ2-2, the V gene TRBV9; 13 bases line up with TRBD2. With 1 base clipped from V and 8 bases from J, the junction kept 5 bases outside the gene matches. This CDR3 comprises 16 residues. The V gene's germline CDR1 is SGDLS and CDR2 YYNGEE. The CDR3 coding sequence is TGTGCCAGCAGCGTAACTAGCGGGAGGGCCTTTGGGGAGCTGTTTTTT. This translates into CASSVTSGRAFGELFF.

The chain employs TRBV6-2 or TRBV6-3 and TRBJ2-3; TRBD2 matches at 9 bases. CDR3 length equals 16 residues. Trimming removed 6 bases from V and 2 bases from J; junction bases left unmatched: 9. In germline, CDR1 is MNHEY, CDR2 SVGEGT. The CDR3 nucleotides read TGTGCCAGCAGCCCCTCGGCTAGCGGGATCACAGATACGCAGTATTTT. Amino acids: CASSPSASGITDTQYF.

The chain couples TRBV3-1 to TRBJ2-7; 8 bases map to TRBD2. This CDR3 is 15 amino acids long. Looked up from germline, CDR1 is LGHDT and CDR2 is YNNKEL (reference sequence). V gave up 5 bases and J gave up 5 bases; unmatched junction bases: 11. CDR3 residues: CASSNLGLEMDEQYF. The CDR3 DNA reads TGTGCCAGCAGCAACCTGGGACTAGAGATGGACGAGCAGTACTTC.

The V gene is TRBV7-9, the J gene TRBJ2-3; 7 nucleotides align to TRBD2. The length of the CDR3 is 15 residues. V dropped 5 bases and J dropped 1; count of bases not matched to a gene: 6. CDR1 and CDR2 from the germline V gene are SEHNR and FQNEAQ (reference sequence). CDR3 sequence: CASSPSGTRTDTQYF. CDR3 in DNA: TGTGCCAGCAGCCCTAGCGGAACCCGCACAGATACGCAGTATTTT.

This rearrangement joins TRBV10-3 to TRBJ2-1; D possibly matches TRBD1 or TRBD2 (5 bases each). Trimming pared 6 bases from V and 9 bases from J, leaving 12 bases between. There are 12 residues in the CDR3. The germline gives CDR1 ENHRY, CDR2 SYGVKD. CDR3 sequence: CAIRGDGGEQFF. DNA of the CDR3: TGTGCCATCAGGGGGGACGGAGGTGAGCAGTTCTTC.

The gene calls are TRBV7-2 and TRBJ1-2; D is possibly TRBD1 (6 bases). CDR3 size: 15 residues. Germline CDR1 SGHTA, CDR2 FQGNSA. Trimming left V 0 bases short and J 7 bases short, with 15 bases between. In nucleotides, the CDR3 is TGTGCCAGCAGCTTAGCCCGATCCAGGGGAGGTGGCTACACCTTC. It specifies CASSLARSRGGGYTF.

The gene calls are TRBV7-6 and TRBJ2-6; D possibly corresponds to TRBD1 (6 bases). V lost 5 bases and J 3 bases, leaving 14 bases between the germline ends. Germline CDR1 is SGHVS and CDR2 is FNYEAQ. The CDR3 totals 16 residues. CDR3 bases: TGTGCCAGCAGCGTAGAGGGGGTAGGTGGGGCCAACGTCCTGACTTTC. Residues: CASSVEGVGGANVLTF.

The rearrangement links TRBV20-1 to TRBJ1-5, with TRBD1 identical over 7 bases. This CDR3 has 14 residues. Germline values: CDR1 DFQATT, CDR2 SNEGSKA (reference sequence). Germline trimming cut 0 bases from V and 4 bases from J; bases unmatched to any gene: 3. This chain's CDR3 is CSARDMTGNQPQHF. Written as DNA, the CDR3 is TGCAGTGCTAGAGATATGACAGGGAATCAGCCCCAGCATTTT.

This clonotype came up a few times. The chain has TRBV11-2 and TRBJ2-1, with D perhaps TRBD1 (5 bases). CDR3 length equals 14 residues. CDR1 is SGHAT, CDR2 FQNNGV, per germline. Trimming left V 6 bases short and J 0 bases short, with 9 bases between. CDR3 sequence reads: CASRGAGSYNEQFF. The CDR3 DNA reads TGTGCCAGCAGAGGGGCTGGCTCCTACAATGAGCAGTTCTTC.